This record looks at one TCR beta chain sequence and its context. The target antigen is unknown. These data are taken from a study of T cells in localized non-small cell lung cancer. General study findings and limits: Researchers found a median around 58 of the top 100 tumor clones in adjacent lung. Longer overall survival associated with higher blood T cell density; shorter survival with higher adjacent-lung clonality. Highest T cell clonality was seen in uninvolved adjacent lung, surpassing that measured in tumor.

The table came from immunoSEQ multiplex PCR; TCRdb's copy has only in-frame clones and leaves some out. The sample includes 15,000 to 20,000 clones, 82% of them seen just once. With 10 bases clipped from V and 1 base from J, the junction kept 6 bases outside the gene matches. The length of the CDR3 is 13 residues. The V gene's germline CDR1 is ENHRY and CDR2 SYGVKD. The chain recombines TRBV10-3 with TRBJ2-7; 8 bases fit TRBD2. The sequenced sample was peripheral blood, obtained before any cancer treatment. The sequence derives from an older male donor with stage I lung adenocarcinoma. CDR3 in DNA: TGTGCCAACTCCGGGACTAGATCCTACGAGCAGTACTTC. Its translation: CANSGTRSYEQYF.